The 22 T cell receptor beta chains in this list originate from one sample, sequenced in a study of early T cells in non-severe SARS-CoV-2 infection. Using its own MiXCR run on the 5' RACE reads, TCRdb lists one record per CDR3 protein. The data show roughly 40,000 distinct CDR3 sequences, with less than 7% seen just once and around an eighth held by the top ten. The sequencing input was whole blood. The receptors were sampled from an adult who was a healthcare worker with PCR-confirmed SARS-CoV-2 infection or an uninfected control (not recorded which).

This chain joins TRBV5-6 and TRBJ2-1; 9 bases fit TRBD1. CDR3 length: 14 amino acids. CDR1 SGHDT and CDR2 YYEEEE come from the germline V gene. V shed 4 bases and J 6 bases; nucleotides not matched to a gene: 5. CDR3 bases: TGTGCCAGCAGCAAAGGGACAGGGATCAATGAGCAGTTCTTC. Residues: CASSKGTGINEQFF.

This clonotype was seen only a few times. V gene TRBV19 combines with J gene TRBJ1-5; 7 bases fit TRBD1. Germline CDR1 reads LNHDA; CDR2 reads SQIVND (reference sequence). The CDR3 is 15 amino acids. V trimming: 5 bases; J trimming: 4 bases; junction bases outside the gene matches: 8. The chain's CDR3 is CASSFETGYNQPQHF. The CDR3 DNA reads as TGTGCCAGTAGTTTCGAGACAGGGTATAATCAGCCCCAGCATTTT.

This clonotype was recorded many times. The chain combines TRBV5-4 with TRBJ2-1; D gene unclear. V was shortened by 4 bases and J by 8 bases, with 13 bases between the two germline ends. Germline loops: CDR1 SGHNT, CDR2 YYREEE (reference sequence). This CDR3 region has 13 residues. CDR3 DNA sequence: TGTGCCAGCAGCCCTGGGCTAGTCGATGAGCAGTTCTTC. Amino acids: CASSPGLVDEQFF.

The sample holds many counts of this clonotype. A read error may produce the germline difference seen at one junction end. The chain employs TRBV6-7 and TRBJ2-7; D gene uncertain. TRBV6-7 falls under the ORF class, with uncertain function. The CDR3 length is 9 residues. CDR3 in amino acids: CASSYSLIF. The CDR3 DNA sequence: TGTGCCAGCAGTTACTCCTTGATCTTC.

The V call is TRBV9, the J call TRBJ2-5, with D possibly matching TRBD1 (6 bases). V was trimmed by 2 bases and J by 4 bases, leaving 15 bases between them. The CDR3 is made up of 15 amino acids. Germline V gene sequence: CDR1 SGDLS, CDR2 YYNGEE. The CDR3 region is CASSVRWQGGETQYF. The CDR3 region has the DNA TGTGCCAGCAGCGTGAGATGGCAAGGGGGAGAGACCCAGTACTTC.

This clonotype was counted ten times or more. DNA for the CDR3: TGTGCTAGTGGTTTGGTAATTTCCCCCGGTAACTCACCCCTCCACTTT. Amino acid sequence: CASGLVISPGNSPLHF. The chain recombines TRBV12-5 with TRBJ1-6, with D unclear. With 0 bases removed from V and 10 bases from J, the gap between germline ends came to 16 bases. The CDR3 spans 16 residues. Germline CDR1 reads LGHNT; CDR2 reads FRNRAP. Based on the CDR3 plus reference TRBV12-5 and TRBJ1-6, the full variable domain is DARVTQTPRHKVTEMGQEVTMRCQPILGHNTVFWYRQTMMQGLELLAYFRNRAPLDDSGMPKDRFSAEMPDATLATLKIQPSEPRDSAVYFCASGLVISPGNSPLHFGNGTRLTVT.

This clonotype was detected many times. V usage is TRBV5-1 and J usage is TRBJ1-5; 7 nucleotides match TRBD1. The junction had 6 bases not matched to a gene; V was cut back by 2 bases and J by 4 bases. The CDR3 sequence is 15 residues long. Germline V gene sequence: CDR1 SGHRS, CDR2 YFSETQ. The CDR3 region has the DNA TGCGCCAGCAGCTTCGACGGACAGGCGAATCAGCCCCAGCATTTT. It encodes CASSFDGQANQPQHF.

This clonotype was counted a few times. This chain uses TRBV6-2 or TRBV6-3 with TRBJ2-5, with a weak D call TRBD1 (5 bases). V dropped 11 bases and J dropped 7 bases, with 17 bases sitting between them. This CDR3 spans 12 amino acids. The germline gives CDR1 MNHEY, CDR2 SVGEGT. CDR3 sequence reads: CAGGAGLRTQYF. The CDR3 DNA follows: TGTGCCGGTGGGGCCGGTTTGAGGACCCAGTACTTC.

This clonotype has just a few counts. The chain joins TRBV7-8 to TRBJ2-5; TRBD2 matches 8 bases. The CDR3 has 15 residues. J was trimmed by 5 bases and V by 2 bases; bases with no gene match: 7. Germline assignment: CDR1 SGHVS and CDR2 FQNEAQ. CDR3 sequence reads: CASSLLGGAWETQYF. As DNA, the CDR3 is TGTGCCAGCAGCTTACTCGGGGGGGCCTGGGAGACCCAGTACTTC.

This clonotype was counted between two and nine times. The chain combines TRBV6-1 with TRBJ2-2, with D tentatively TRBD2 (6 bases). With 1 base removed from V and 3 bases from J, the gap between germline ends came to 9 bases. Germline V gene lookup returns CDR1 MNHNS and CDR2 SASEGT. The length of the CDR3 is 15 residues. CDR3 sequence (DNA): TGTGCCAGCAGTGAAGGTCCGGGGGACACCGGGGAGCTGTTTTTT. Residues: CASSEGPGDTGELFF.

In its sample, this clonotype was seen many times. This sequence joins TRBV10-3 and TRBJ1-2, with D tentatively TRBD1 (5 bases). The V gene's germline CDR1 is ENHRY and CDR2 SYGVKD. This CDR3 contains 14 residues. Trimming removed 0 bases from V and 3 bases from J, with 8 bases in between. CDR3 protein: CAISESAGHYGYTF. CDR3 DNA: TGTGCCATCAGTGAGTCTGCAGGGCACTATGGCTACACCTTC.

The CDR3 nucleotides are TGTGCCCCCTCCCCGAACATTCAGTACTTC. Translated: CAPSPNIQYF. The rearrangement joins TRBV24-1 to TRBJ2-4; unclear D gene. The CDR3 has 10 residues. Looked up from germline, CDR1 is KGHDR and CDR2 is SFDVKD. V lost 12 bases, J lost 7 bases, and 9 bases lay in between.

This clonotype has ten or more counts. V gene TRBV12-3 or TRBV12-4 combines with J gene TRBJ2-7, with D possibly TRBD2 on 5 matching bases. The length of the CDR3 is 13 residues. Trimming pared 7 bases from V and 4 bases from J, leaving 14 bases between. CDR3 sequence (DNA): TGTGCCAGCACCCATGGAGGTGGGTACGAGCAGTACTTC. Encoded protein: CASTHGGGYEQYF.

This clonotype was observed at least ten times. V and J are TRBV3-1 and TRBJ1-4; D is perhaps TRBD1 (6 bases). V lost 2 bases and J lost 1, with 11 bases in between. Germline CDR1 LGHDT, CDR2 YNNKEL (reference sequence). CDR3 length equals 16 residues. The CDR3 coding sequence is TGTGCCAGCAGCCAAATCCGGACAGAAACTAATGAAAAACTGTTTTTT. It translates to CASSQIRTETNEKLFF.

This clonotype was recorded at least ten times. This chain connects TRBV10-3 to TRBJ2-7; D gene ambiguous. V gave up 0 bases and J gave up 5 bases, with 5 bases separating them. Per the germline V gene, CDR1 is ENHRY and CDR2 is SYGVKD. CDR3 length: 12 amino acids. In DNA, the CDR3 is TGTGCCATCAGTGAGTCGTGGGACGAGCAGTACTTC. It encodes CAISESWDEQYF.

In this sample, this clonotype turned up many times. The chain has TRBV11-2 and TRBJ2-7; D gene unclear. Trimming cost V 0 bases and J 3 bases, with 6 bases left between them. Germline lookup yields CDR1 SGHAT and CDR2 FQNNGV. CDR3 length equals 13 residues. This chain's CDR3 is CASSLEVGYEQYF. In DNA form, the CDR3 reads TGTGCCAGCAGCTTAGAGGTTGGCTACGAGCAGTACTTC.

This clonotype was counted at least ten times. The chain is built from TRBV6-1 and TRBJ2-3; the match to TRBD2 covers 11 bases. V was pared by 4 bases and J by 5 bases, with 11 bases of the junction left unmatched. The V gene's germline CDR1 is MNHNS and CDR2 SASEGT. This CDR3 contains 17 residues. The CDR3 DNA follows: TGTGCCAGCAGTGGCGATACTAGCGGGGGAGACCTAGATACGCAGTATTTT. This sequence encodes CASSGDTSGGDLDTQYF.

This clonotype was detected ten times or more. The chain has TRBV25-1 and TRBJ1-1; a weak D match, TRBD1 (5 bases). The V gene's germline CDR1 is MGHDK and CDR2 SYGVNS. CDR3 length: 13 residues. V lost 6 bases and J lost 1, with 9 bases in between. CDR3 protein: CASSRDGNTEAFF. The CDR3 DNA reads TGTGCCAGCAGCCGGGACGGGAACACTGAAGCTTTCTTT.

This clonotype was found a few times. The rearrangement uses TRBV7-9 and TRBJ2-4, with 8 positions matching TRBD1. Germline V gene lookup returns CDR1 SEHNR and CDR2 FQNEAQ (reference sequence). This CDR3 has 14 residues. After removal of 3 bases from V and 5 bases from J, the junction contained 3 bases not matched to a gene. DNA of the CDR3: TGTGCCAGCAGCTTGGACAGGGCCGAAAACATTCAGTACTTC. Translating gives CASSLDRAENIQYF. Supplemented by reference TRBV7-9 and TRBJ2-4, the full variable domain reads DTGVSQNPRHKITKRGQNVTFRCDPISEHNRLYWYRQTLGQGPEFLTYFQNEAQLEKSRLLSDRFSAERPKGSFSTLEIQRTEQGDSAMYLCASSLDRAENIQYFGAGTRLSVL.

This clonotype appeared a few times. The V and J genes are TRBV14 and TRBJ1-4; 9 bases agree with TRBD1. The germline V gene encodes CDR1 SGHDN and CDR2 FVKESK. V was pared by 1 base and J by 8 bases, with 8 bases of the junction left unmatched. The CDR3 totals 16 residues. The CDR3 coding sequence is TGTGCCAGCAGCCAAGTTGGCGGGACAGGGACCGAAAAACTGTTTTTT. Translated, it gives CASSQVGGTGTEKLFF. Full variable domain (outside the CDR3, taken from reference TRBV14 and TRBJ1-4): EAGVTQFPSHSVIEKGQTVTLRCDPISGHDNLYWYRRVMGKEIKFLLHFVKESKQDESGMPNNRFLAERTGGTYSTLKVQPAELEDSGVYFCASSQVGGTGTEKLFFGSGTQLSVL.

The chain couples TRBV24-1 to TRBJ2-3, with 9 bases that match TRBD1. V shed 3 bases and J 1 base; nucleotides not matched to a gene: 22. The germline V gene encodes CDR1 KGHDR and CDR2 SFDVKD. This CDR3 has 22 amino acids. CDR3 loop: CATSDPRRTGAKSGRGTDTQYF. Written as DNA, the CDR3 is TGTGCCACCAGTGATCCCCGTAGGACAGGGGCGAAGAGTGGACGTGGCACAGATACGCAGTATTTT.

At least ten counts were recorded for this clonotype. V and J are TRBV13 and TRBJ2-7; 8 nucleotides align to TRBD1. V lost 3 bases to trimming and J lost 7 bases; unmatched junction nucleotides: 11. The CDR3 has 15 residues. Germline loops: CDR1 PRHDT, CDR2 FYEKMQ (reference sequence). The CDR3 DNA sequence: TGTGCCAGCAGCTTGGGGGTCGGACAGGGCGTAGAGCAGTACTTC. Translated, it gives CASSLGVGQGVEQYF.